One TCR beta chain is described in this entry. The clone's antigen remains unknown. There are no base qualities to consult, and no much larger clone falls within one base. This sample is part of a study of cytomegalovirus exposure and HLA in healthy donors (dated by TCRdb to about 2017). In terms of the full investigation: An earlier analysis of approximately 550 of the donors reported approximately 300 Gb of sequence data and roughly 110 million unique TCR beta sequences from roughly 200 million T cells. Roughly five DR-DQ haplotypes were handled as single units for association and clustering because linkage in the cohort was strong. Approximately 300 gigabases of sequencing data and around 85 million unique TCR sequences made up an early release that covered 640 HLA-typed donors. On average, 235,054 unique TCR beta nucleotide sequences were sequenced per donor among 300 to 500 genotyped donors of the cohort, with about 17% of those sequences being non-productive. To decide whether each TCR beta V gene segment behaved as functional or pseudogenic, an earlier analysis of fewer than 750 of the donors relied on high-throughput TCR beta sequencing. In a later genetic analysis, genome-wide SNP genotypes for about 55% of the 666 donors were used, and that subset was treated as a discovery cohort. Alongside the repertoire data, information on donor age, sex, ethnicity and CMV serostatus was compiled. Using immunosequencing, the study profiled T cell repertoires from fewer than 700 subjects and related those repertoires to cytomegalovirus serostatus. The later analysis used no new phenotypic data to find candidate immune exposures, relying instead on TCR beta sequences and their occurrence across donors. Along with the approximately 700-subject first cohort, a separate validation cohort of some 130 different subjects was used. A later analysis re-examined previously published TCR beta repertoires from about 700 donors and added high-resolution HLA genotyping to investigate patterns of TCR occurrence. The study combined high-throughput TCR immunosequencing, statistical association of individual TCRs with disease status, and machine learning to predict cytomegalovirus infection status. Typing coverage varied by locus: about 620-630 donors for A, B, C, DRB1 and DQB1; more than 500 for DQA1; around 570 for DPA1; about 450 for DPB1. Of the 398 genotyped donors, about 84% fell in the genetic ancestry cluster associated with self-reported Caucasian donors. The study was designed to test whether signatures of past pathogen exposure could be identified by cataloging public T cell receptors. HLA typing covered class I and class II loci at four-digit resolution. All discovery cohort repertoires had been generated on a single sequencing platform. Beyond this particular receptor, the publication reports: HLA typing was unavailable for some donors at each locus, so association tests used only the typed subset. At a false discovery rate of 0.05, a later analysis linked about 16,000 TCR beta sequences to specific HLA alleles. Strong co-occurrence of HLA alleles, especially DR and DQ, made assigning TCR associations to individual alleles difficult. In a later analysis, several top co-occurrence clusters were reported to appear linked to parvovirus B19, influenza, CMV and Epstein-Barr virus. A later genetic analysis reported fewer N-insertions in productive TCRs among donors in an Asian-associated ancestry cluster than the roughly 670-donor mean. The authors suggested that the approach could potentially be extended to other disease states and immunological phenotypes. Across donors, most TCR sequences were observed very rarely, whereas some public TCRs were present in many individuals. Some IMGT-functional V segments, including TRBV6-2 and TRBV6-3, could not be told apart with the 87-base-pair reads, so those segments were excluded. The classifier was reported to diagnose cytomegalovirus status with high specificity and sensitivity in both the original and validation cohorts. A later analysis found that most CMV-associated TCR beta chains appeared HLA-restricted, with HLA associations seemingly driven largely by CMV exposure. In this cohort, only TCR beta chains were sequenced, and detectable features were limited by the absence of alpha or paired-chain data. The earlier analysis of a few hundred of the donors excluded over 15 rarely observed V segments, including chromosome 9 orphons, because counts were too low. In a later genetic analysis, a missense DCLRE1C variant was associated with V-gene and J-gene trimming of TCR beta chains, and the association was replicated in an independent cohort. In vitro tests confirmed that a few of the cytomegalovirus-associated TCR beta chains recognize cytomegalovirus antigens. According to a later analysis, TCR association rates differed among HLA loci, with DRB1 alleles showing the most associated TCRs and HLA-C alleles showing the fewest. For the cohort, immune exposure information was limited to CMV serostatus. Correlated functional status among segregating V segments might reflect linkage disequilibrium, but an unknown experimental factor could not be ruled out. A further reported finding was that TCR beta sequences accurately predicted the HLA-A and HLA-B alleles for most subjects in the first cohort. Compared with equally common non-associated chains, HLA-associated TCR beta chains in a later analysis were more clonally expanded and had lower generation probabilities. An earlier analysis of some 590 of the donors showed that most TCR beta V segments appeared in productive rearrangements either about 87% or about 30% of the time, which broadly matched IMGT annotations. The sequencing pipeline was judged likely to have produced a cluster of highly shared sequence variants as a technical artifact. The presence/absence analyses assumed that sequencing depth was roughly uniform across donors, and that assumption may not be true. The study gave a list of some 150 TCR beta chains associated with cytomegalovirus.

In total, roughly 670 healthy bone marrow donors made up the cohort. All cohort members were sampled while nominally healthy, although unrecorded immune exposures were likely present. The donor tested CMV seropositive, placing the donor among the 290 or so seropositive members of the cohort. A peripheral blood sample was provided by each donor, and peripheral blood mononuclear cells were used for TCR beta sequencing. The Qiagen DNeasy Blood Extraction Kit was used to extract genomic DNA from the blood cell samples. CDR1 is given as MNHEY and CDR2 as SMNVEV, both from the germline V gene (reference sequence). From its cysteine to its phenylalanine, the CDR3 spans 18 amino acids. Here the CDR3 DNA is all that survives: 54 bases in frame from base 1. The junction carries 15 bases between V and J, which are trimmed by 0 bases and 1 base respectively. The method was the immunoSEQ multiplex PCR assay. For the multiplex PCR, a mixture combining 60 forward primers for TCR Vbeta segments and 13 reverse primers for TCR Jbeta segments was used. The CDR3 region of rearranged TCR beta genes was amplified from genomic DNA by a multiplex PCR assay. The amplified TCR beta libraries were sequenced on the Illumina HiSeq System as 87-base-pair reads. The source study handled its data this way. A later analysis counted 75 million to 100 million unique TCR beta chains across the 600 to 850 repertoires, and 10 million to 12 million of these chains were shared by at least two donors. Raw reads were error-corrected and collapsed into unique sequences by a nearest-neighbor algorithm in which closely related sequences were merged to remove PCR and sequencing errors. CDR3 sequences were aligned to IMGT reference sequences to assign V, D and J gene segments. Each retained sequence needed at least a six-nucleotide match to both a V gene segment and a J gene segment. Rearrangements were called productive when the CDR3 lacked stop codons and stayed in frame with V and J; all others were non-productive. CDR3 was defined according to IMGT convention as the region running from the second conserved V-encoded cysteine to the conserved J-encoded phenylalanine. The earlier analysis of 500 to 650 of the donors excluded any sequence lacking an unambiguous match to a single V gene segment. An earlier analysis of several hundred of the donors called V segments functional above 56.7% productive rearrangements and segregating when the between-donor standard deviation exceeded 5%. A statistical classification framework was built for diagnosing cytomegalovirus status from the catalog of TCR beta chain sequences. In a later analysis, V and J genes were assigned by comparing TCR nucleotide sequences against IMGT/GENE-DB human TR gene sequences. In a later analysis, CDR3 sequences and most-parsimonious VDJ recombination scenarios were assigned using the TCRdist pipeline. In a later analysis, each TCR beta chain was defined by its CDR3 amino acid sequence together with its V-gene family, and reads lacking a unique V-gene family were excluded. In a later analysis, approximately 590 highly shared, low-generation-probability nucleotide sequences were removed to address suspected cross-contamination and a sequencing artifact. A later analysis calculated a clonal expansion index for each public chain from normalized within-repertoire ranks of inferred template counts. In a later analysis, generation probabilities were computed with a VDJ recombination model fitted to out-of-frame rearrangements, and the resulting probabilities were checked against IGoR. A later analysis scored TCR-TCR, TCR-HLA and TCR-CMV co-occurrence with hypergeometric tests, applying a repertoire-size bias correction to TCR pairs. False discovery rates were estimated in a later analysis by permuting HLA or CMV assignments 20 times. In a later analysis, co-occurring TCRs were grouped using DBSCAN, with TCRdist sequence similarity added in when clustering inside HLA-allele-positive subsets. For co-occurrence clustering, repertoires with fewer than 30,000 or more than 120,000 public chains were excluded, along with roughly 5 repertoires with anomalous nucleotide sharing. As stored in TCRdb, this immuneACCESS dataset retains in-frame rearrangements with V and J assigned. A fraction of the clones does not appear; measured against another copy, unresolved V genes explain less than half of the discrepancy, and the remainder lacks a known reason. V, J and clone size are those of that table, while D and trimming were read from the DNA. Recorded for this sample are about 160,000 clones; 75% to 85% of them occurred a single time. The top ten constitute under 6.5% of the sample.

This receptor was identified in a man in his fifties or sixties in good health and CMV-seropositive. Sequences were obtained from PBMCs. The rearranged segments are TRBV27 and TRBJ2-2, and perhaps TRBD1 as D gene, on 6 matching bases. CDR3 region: CASSLSPHVGGNTGELFF. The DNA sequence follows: TGTGCCAGCAGTTTATCGCCCCACGTAGGGGGGAACACCGGGGAGCTGTTTTTT.